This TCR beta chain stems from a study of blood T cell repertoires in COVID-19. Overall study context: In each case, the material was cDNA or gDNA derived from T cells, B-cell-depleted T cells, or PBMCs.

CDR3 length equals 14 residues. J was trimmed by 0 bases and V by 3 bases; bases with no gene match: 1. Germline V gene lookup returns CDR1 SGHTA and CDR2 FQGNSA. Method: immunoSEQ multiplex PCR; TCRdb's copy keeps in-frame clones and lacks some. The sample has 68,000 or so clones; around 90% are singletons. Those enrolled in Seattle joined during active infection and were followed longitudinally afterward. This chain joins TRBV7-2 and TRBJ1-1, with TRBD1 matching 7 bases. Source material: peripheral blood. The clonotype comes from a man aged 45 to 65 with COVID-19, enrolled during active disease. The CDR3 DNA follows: TGTGCCAGCAGCTTTGGACAGGTGAACACTGAAGCTTTCTTT. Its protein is CASSFGQVNTEAFF.